One and the same sample provided the 32 T cell receptor beta chains below, sequenced in a study of blood T cells in healthy people across ages. Primers used in a second PCR of roughly 6 to 12 cycles were a sample-barcoded 5' primer and a J-beta primer mix. MiXCR, applied by TCRdb to the 5' RACE reads, yields one record per CDR3 protein. This sample yields approximately 800,000 distinct CDR3 sequences, of which roughly 24% are seen a single time; over 2.5% belongs to the top ten. These sequences were also reported in another study, on T cells of mothers and their children.

The sequenced sample was blood. The receptors here all came from a boy aged 5-17 years in good health.

V usage is TRBV11-2 and J usage is TRBJ2-1; no reliable D call. The CDR3 is made up of 13 amino acids. V lost 1 base and J 4 bases, leaving 5 bases between the germline ends. The germline V gene has CDR1 SGHAT and CDR2 FQNNGV. The CDR3 is CASSLAKYNEQFF. The CDR3 nucleotides read TGTGCCAGCAGCTTAGCCAAATACAATGAGCAGTTCTTC.

The CDR3 loop reads CASSYRTVSTDTQYF. The CDR3 nucleotides are TGCGCCAGCAGCTACCGGACAGTTAGCACAGATACGCAGTATTTT. The chain carries TRBV5-1 and TRBJ2-3; maybe TRBD1 (6 bases). Trimming pared 3 bases from V and 0 bases from J, leaving 11 bases between. Germline assignment: CDR1 SGHRS and CDR2 YFSETQ. This CDR3 is built from 15 residues.

Ten or more counts support this clonotype. This chain links TRBV10-3 with TRBJ2-1; tentatively, D is TRBD1 or TRBD2 (5 bases each). Germline-derived CDR1 and CDR2 are ENHRY and SYGVKD. CDR3 length: 15 amino acids. V was clipped by 3 bases and J by 4 bases, with 13 bases between them. For the CDR3, the DNA is TGTGCCATCAGTGAACCTCCGGGACCATACAATGAGCAGTTCTTC. Its protein product is CAISEPPGPYNEQFF.

This clonotype was observed a few times. J is TRBJ1-2 and V is TRBV11-2, with 8 positions matching TRBD1. V shed 3 bases, J shed 12 bases, and the junction held 12 bases outside the gene matches. The CDR3 consists of 14 residues. Germline V gene sequence: CDR1 SGHAT, CDR2 FQNNGV. The CDR3 sequence: CASSFSGGPWGHTF. The CDR3 DNA reads TGTGCCAGCAGCTTTTCAGGGGGCCCTTGGGGCCACACCTTC. Supplemented by reference TRBV11-2 and TRBJ1-2, the full variable domain reads EAGVAQSPRYKIIEKRQSVAFWCNPISGHATLYWYQQILGQGPKLLIQFQNNGVVDDSQLPKDRFSAERLKGVDSTLKIQPAKLEDSAVYLCASSFSGGPWGHTFGSGTRLTVV.

There are many counts of this clonotype. This sequence joins TRBV3-1 and TRBJ2-7, with D unresolved. Trimming took off 0 bases at V and 6 bases at J, with 3 bases between the two ends. Germline V gene data show CDR1 as LGHDT and CDR2 as YNNKEL (reference sequence). This CDR3 is built from 11 residues. The CDR3 DNA sequence: TGTGCCAGCAGCCAAGAGGGCGAGCAGTACTTC. It encodes CASSQEGEQYF.

J is TRBJ2-5 and V is TRBV12-3 or TRBV12-4, with 8 bases matching TRBD1. The J call is in doubt because the DNA end fits TRBJ2-1 better. The CDR3 is made up of 11 amino acids. The CDR3 protein is CASSTGGEQFF. In DNA form, the CDR3 reads TGTGCCAGCAGCACAGGGGGGGAGCAGTTCTTC.

CDR3: CASTQVLAEGTYEQYF. The DNA of the CDR3 is TGCGCCAGCACCCAGGTCCTAGCGGAAGGGACCTACGAGCAGTACTTC. The V and J genes are TRBV4-1 and TRBJ2-7, with 7 positions matching TRBD2. The CDR3 is 16 residues long. V shed 7 bases, J shed 2 bases, and the junction held 14 bases outside the gene matches. Germline V gene data show CDR1 as MGHRA and CDR2 as YSYEKL.

This clonotype was counted between two and nine times. The rearrangement joins TRBV13 to TRBJ2-5; D uncertain. The J call is in doubt because the DNA end fits TRBJ2-1 better. In germline, CDR1 is PRHDT, CDR2 FYEKMQ (reference sequence). This CDR3 region has 13 residues. The CDR3: CASSLQKAEEQFF. CDR3 coding DNA: TGTGCCAGCAGCCTCCAGAAGGCCGAAGAGCAGTTCTTC.

This clonotype was counted a few times. V and J are TRBV12-3 or TRBV12-4 and TRBJ2-3, with unresolved D. This CDR3 contains 11 residues. The V and J ends lost 7 bases and 7 bases respectively, with 9 bases between them. CDR3 sequence: CASTRRNTQYF. For the CDR3, the DNA is TGTGCCAGCACCCGAAGAAATACGCAGTATTTT.

This clonotype turned up a few times. The rearrangement joins TRBV5-1 to TRBJ2-3; 7 nucleotides line up with TRBD2. V shed 3 bases, J shed 6 bases, and the junction held 10 bases outside the gene matches. This CDR3 spans 15 amino acids. The germline V gene encodes CDR1 SGHRS and CDR2 YFSETQ. The CDR3 loop reads CASSSVGGSPDTQYF. The CDR3 coding sequence is TGCGCCAGCAGCTCTGTGGGGGGGTCTCCCGATACGCAGTATTTT.

This chain links TRBV20-1 with TRBJ1-2; D gene unclear. V shed 7 bases and J shed 4 bases, with 10 bases lying between them. CDR1 and CDR2 (germline): DFQATT, SNEGSKA (reference sequence). The CDR3 is 11 amino acids. The CDR3 DNA is TGCAGTGTGCGTAATAGCTATGGCTACACCTTC. Amino acid sequence: CSVRNSYGYTF.

This clonotype has more than one count but fewer than ten. The chain uses TRBV6-5 and TRBJ1-6, with a possible D match to TRBD1 (6 bases). Trimming shortened V by 7 bases and J by 7 bases, and 20 bases separated the two germline ends. The V gene's germline CDR1 is MNHEY and CDR2 SVGAGI. This CDR3 comprises 16 residues. The DNA of the CDR3 is TGTGCCAGCAAGTTGGGACACCCAGCCCCAAATTCACCCCTCCACTTT. This encodes CASKLGHPAPNSPLHF.

A note on this clonotype: Relative to the germline gene, one junction end is altered; a read error may explain this. The V call is TRBV6-5, the J call TRBJ1-5, with TRBD1 matching 7 bases. This CDR3 has 14 amino acids. Germline assignment: CDR1 MNHEY and CDR2 SVGAGI. This CDR3 is CASSLHRGDQTQHF. The DNA of the CDR3 is TGTGCCAGCAGCCTTCACAGGGGCGATCAGACCCAGCATTTT.

This clonotype was recorded a few times. The V call is TRBV30, the J call TRBJ2-7, with D hard to call. The closer fit of TRBJ2-1 to the DNA end suggests the J call may be wrong. The CDR3 has 12 amino acids. The germline V gene encodes CDR1 GTSNPN and CDR2 SVGIG (reference sequence). The CDR3 DNA reads TGTGCCTGGACTGATCTCCCGTATGAGCAGTTCTTC. It encodes CAWTDLPYEQFF.

The V call is TRBV24-1, the J call TRBJ2-5; 8 positions match TRBD1. V lost 3 bases, J lost 5 bases, and 7 bases stayed unmatched. The CDR3 covers 15 residues. Looked up from germline, CDR1 is KGHDR and CDR2 is SFDVKD. The CDR3 sequence: CATSDQTGAGETQYF. CDR3 DNA sequence: TGTGCCACCAGTGATCAGACAGGGGCAGGGGAGACCCAGTACTTC.

This CDR3 is CASRGLGTGELFF. The DNA of the CDR3 is TGTGCCAGCCGCGGTCTTGGCACCGGGGAGCTGTTTTTT. The chain uses TRBV6-2 or TRBV6-3 and TRBJ2-2, with no clear D. The V gene lost 8 bases and the J gene lost 4 bases, with 11 bases spanning the gap. The CDR3 is 13 residues long. Germline values: CDR1 MNHEY, CDR2 SVGEGT.

To note about this clonotype: With a much larger clone just one base away, this may be a read error. The CDR3 is CASSQVGDTQYF. CDR3 coding DNA: TGTGCCAGCAGCCAAGTGGGAGATACGCAGTATTTT. The V and J genes are TRBV3-1 and TRBJ2-3; D is undetermined. The V end lost 1 base, the J end lost 5 bases, and 4 bases lay between the germline ends. CDR3 size: 12 residues. CDR1 and CDR2 (germline): LGHDT, YNNKEL (reference sequence).

This chain joins TRBV12-3 or TRBV12-4 and TRBJ2-7, with 8 bases matching TRBD1. This CDR3 has 15 amino acids. V was pared by 9 bases and J by 0 bases, with 10 bases of the junction left unmatched. The CDR3 coding sequence is TGTGCCAGTGGGGAACGGGACAGGACCTCCTACGAGCAGTACTTC. It is translated as CASGERDRTSYEQYF.

This clonotype was seen a few times. The chain couples TRBV13 to TRBJ1-2; D gene ambiguous. This CDR3 is 13 amino acids long. Germline values: CDR1 PRHDT, CDR2 FYEKMQ (reference sequence). Trimming took 0 bases from V and 8 from J, leaving 10 bases between them. CDR3 coding DNA: TGTGCCAGCAGCTTAGGGTCGGCTGAAGGCTACACCTTC. Translated: CASSLGSAEGYTF.

In its sample, this clonotype was seen a few times. The V call is TRBV3-1, the J call TRBJ2-2; D is tentatively TRBD1 or TRBD2 (6 bases each). The germline CDR1 and CDR2 sequences are LGHDT and YNNKEL (reference sequence). CDR3 length equals 15 residues. V lost 2 bases to trimming and J lost 6 bases, with 13 bases between them. The CDR3 nucleotides are TGTGCCAGCAGCCAACCTTGGAGGGGGGCCGGGGAGCTGTTTTTT. Its protein is CASSQPWRGAGELFF.

This clonotype occurred a few times. The chain carries TRBV9 and TRBJ2-5, with D possibly matching TRBD1 (6 bases). This CDR3 has 17 amino acids. Trimming cost V 3 bases and J 5 bases, with 23 bases left between them. The germline V gene encodes CDR1 SGDLS and CDR2 YYNGEE. CDR3: CASSAHPVAGEGETQYF. CDR3 nucleotide sequence: TGTGCCAGCAGCGCCCACCCGGTGGCAGGGGAAGGGGAGACCCAGTACTTC.

This clonotype was observed a few times. The chain has TRBV10-3 and TRBJ2-5; a weak D match, TRBD1 (6 bases). Germline CDR1 and CDR2: ENHRY and SYGVKD. V was clipped by 9 bases and J by 2 bases, with 10 bases between them. The CDR3 length is 12 residues. The CDR3 region has the DNA TGTGCCATGGGTCAGGGGCAAGAGACCCAGTACTTC. The encoded protein is CAMGQGQETQYF.

V usage is TRBV11-2 and J usage is TRBJ2-5; D may be TRBD2 (5 bases). V dropped 4 bases and J dropped 9 bases, with 21 bases sitting between them. Looked up from germline, CDR1 is SGHAT and CDR2 is FQNNGV. This CDR3 has 15 residues. This CDR3 is CASSSLGGYPRAQYF. The DNA for the CDR3 is TGTGCCAGCAGCTCCCTGGGCGGGTACCCTAGAGCCCAGTACTTC.

The V call is TRBV7-9, the J call TRBJ1-5; TRBD1 matches at 7 bases. Germline CDR1 is SEHNR and CDR2 is FQNEAQ (reference sequence). V trimming: 5 bases; J trimming: 12 bases; junction bases outside the gene matches: 7. The CDR3 has 12 amino acids. CDR3 loop: CASSEGTELQHF. The CDR3, as DNA: TGTGCCAGCAGCGAGGGGACAGAACTCCAGCATTTT.

This clonotype was seen a few times. The chain recombines TRBV4-1 with TRBJ1-2; tentative D call: TRBD1 (5 bases). This CDR3 spans 15 amino acids. Germline V gives CDR1 MGHRA, CDR2 YSYEKL. The V gene lost 0 bases and the J gene lost 3 bases, with 11 bases spanning the gap. CDR3 nucleotide sequence: TGCGCCAGCAGCCAAGATCGAGTGACAGACTATGGCTACACCTTC. Translation: CASSQDRVTDYGYTF.

This clonotype was found many times. The V call is TRBV9, the J call TRBJ2-7; D gene unclear. Trimming cost V 1 base and J 0 bases, with 8 bases left between them. Germline-derived CDR1 and CDR2 are SGDLS and YYNGEE. CDR3 length: 14 amino acids. The CDR3: CASSVTPSSYEQYF. DNA of the CDR3: TGTGCCAGCAGCGTAACACCAAGCTCCTACGAGCAGTACTTC.

This clonotype was observed at least ten times. The V and J genes are TRBV10-3 and TRBJ1-6; D possibly corresponds to TRBD1 (6 bases). Between the trimmed V and J ends, which lost 4 bases and 9 bases, there was a span of 16 bases. CDR3 size: 15 residues. Germline V lookup: CDR1 ENHRY, CDR2 SYGVKD. CDR3 sequence (DNA): TGTGCCATCAGTGTGCAGGGGCCCCTGGGTTCACCCCTCCACTTT. It translates to CAISVQGPLGSPLHF.

The chain employs TRBV7-8 and TRBJ2-7; D unresolved. Trimming stripped 2 bases from V and 7 bases from J, with 12 bases between. CDR1 and CDR2 (germline): SGHVS, FQNEAQ. The CDR3 extends over 13 amino acids. The CDR3 is CASSLRAEKEQYF. Written as DNA, the CDR3 is TGTGCCAGCAGCTTAAGGGCGGAGAAAGAGCAGTACTTC.

The chain employs TRBV7-2 and TRBJ1-2; D ambiguous. The germline CDR1 and CDR2 sequences are SGHTA and FQGNSA. The ends were cut back, 3 bases at V and 4 bases at J, with 21 bases in the middle. The CDR3 length is 17 residues. The CDR3 reads CASSFLSLTPDSYGYTF. CDR3 sequence (DNA): TGTGCCAGCAGCTTCCTCTCCCTTACACCGGACTCCTATGGCTACACCTTC.

Worth noting for this clonotype: Its ends do not fully match the called genes, so a read error is possible. The rearrangement uses TRBV5-1 and TRBJ1-2; 7 bases align to TRBD1. The CDR3 covers 12 residues. Germline-derived CDR1 and CDR2 are SGHRS and YFSETQ. CDR3 protein: CPSSFTGDGYTF. The CDR3 DNA is TGCCCCAGCAGTTTTACAGGGGATGGCTACACCTTC. The full variable domain, rest sourced from reference TRBV5-1 and TRBJ1-2, is KAGVTQTPRYLIKTRGQQVTLSCSPISGHRSVSWYQQTPGQGLQFLFEYFSETQRNKGNFPGRFSGRQFSNSRSEMNVSTLELGDSALYLCPSSFTGDGYTFGSGTRLTVV.

This clonotype was seen only a few times. V is TRBV12-3 or TRBV12-4 and J is TRBJ2-3; the match to TRBD2 covers 10 bases. V lost 9 bases, J lost 5 bases, and 8 bases stayed unmatched. This CDR3 is 14 amino acids long. CDR3 amino acids: CASEAGGLGDTQYF. The CDR3 DNA follows: TGTGCCAGTGAAGCGGGGGGGCTCGGAGATACGCAGTATTTT.

This clonotype came up many times. The CDR3 region has the DNA TGTGCCAGCAGCCTGGGACAGGGTAAAAACATTCAGTACTTC. It translates to CASSLGQGKNIQYF. The V gene is TRBV2, the J gene TRBJ2-4; 9 bases match TRBD1. The CDR3 consists of 14 residues. CDR1 and CDR2 from the germline V gene are SNHLY and FYNNEI. With 6 bases clipped from V and 4 bases from J, the junction kept 4 bases outside the gene matches.